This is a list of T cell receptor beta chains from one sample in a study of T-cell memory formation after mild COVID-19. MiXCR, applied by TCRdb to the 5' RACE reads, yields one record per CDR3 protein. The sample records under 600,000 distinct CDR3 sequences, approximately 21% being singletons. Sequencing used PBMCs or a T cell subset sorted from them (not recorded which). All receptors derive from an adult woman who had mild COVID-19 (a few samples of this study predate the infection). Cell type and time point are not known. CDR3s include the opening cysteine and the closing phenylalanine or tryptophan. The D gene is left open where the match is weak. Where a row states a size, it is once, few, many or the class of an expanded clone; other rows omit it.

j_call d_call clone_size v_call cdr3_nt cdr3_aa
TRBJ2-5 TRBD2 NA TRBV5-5 TGTGCCAGCAGCTTGGACAGGTTTAGCGGGAGTAGTCCAGAGACCCAGTACTTC CASSLDRFSGSSPETQYF
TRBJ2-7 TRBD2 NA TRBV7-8 TGTGCCAGCAGCTTTGAGGGTAAGGCGGGAGGCGTCCACGAGCAGTACTTC CASSFEGKAGGVHEQYF
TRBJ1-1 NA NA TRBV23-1 TGCGCCAGCAGTCAATCGGGGGAACGGAACACTGAAGCTTTCTTT CASSQSGERNTEAFF
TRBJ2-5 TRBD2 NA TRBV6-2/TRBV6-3 TGTGCCAGCAGCTACCGCGTTAGCGGGAGGGACCGACACCTACGGGAGACCCAGTACTTC CASSYRVSGRDRHLRETQYF
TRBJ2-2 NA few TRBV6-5 TGTGCCAGCACCCTCCTTAGCGGACGGAACACCGGGGAGCTGTTTTTT CASTLLSGRNTGELFF
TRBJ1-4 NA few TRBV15 TGTGCCACCAGCAGAGATCGACCAGGAGGTGGGGAAAAACTGTTTTTT CATSRDRPGGGEKLFF
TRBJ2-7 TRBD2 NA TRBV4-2 TGTGCCAGCAGCCAAAAGCGGGAGAGGACCTACGAGCAGTACTTC CASSQKRERTYEQYF
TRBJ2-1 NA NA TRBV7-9 TGTGCCAGCAGCATAAGATTAAACAACAATGAGCAGTTCTTC CASSIRLNNNEQFF
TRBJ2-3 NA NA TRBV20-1 TGCAGTGCTAGCTGGACTTCAGATAGCACAGATACGCAGTATTTT CSASWTSDSTDTQYF
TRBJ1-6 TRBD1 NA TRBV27 TGTGCCAGCAAGGGAGGGGGCGGTTCACCCCTCCACTTT CASKGGGGSPLHF
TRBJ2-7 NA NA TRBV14 TGTGCCAGCAGCCAAGACAGGGCTTTGGTCTACGAGCAGTACTTC CASSQDRALVYEQYF
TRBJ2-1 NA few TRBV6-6 TGTGCCAGCAGCAATGGAAATGAGCAGTTCTTC CASSNGNEQFF
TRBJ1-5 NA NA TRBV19 TGTGCCAGTAGGCTAGGGACAACCCAGCCCCAGCATTTT CASRLGTTQPQHF
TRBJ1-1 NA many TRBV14 TGTGCCAGCAGCCAAGATCGGGGCACTGAAGCTTTCTTT CASSQDRGTEAFF
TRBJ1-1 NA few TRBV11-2 TGTGCCAGCAGCTTAGATCCTAGGTCGAAGGCTTTCTTT CASSLDPRSKAFF
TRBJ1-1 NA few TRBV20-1 TGCAGTGCTAGTCCGGGCAGCCCAGAAGCTTTCTTT CSASPGSPEAFF
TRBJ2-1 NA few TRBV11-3 TGTGCCAGCAGCTTAAAGGCAGAGCCATCCTACAATGAGCAGTTCTTC CASSLKAEPSYNEQFF